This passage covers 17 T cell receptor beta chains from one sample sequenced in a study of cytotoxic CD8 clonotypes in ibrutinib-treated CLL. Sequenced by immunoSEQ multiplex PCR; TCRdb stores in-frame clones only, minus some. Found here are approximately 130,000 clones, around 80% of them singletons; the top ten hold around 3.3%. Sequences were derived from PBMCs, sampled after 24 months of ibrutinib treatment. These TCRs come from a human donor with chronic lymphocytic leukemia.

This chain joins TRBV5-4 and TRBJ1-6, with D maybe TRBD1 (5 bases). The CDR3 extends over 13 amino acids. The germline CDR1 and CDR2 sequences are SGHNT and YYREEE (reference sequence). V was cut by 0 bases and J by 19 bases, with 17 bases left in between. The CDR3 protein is CASSLAGTGTQHF. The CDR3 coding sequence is TGTGCCAGCAGCTTGGCTGGGACCGGGACCCAACACTTT.

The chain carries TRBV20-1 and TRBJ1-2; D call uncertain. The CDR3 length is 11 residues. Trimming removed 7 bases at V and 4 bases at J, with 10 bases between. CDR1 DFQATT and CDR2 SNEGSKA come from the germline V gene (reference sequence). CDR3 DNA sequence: TGCAGTGGGGGTGGCGGCTATGGCTACACCTTC. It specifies CSGGGGYGYTF.

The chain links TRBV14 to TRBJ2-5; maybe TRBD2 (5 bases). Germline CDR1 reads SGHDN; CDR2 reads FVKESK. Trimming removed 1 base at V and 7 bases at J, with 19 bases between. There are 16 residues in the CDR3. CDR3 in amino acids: CASSQGGNGHGVTQYF. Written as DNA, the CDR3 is TGTGCCAGCAGCCAAGGGGGAAACGGCCACGGGGTGACCCAGTACTTC.

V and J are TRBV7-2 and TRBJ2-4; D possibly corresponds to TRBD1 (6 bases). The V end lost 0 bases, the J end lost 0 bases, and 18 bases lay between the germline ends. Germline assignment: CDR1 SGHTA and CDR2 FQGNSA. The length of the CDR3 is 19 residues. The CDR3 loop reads CASSLAQSGAAIAKNIQYF. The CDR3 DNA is TGTGCCAGCAGCTTAGCGCAGTCAGGGGCTGCCATAGCCAAAAACATTCAGTACTTC.

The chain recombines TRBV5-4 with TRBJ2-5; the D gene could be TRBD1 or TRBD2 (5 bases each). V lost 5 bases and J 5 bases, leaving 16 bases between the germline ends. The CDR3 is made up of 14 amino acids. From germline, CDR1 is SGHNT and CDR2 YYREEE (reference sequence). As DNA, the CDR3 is TGTGCCAGCAGTTTCGAGGGGAGAGGGGAGACCCAGTACTTC. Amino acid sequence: CASSFEGRGETQYF.

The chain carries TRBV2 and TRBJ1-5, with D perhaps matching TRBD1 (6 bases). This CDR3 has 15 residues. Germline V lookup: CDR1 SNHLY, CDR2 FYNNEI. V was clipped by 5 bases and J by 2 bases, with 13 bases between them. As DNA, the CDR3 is TGTGCCAGCAGTATAGGGGGTTCGGGCAATCAGCCCCAGCATTTT. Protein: CASSIGGSGNQPQHF. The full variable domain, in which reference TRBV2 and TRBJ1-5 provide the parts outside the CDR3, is EPEVTQTPSHQVTQMGQEVILRCVPISNHLYFYWYRQILGQKVEFLVSFYNNEISEKSEIFDDQFSVERPDGSNFTLKIRSTKLEDSAMYFCASSIGGSGNQPQHFGDGTRLSIL.

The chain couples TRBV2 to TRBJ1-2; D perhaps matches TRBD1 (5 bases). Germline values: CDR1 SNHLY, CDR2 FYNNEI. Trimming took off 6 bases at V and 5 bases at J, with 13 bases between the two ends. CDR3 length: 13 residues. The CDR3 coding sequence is TGTGCCAGCAGGGGGACCGCGAGTTATGGCTACACCTTC. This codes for CASRGTASYGYTF. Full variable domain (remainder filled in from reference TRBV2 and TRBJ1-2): EPEVTQTPSHQVTQMGQEVILRCVPISNHLYFYWYRQILGQKVEFLVSFYNNEISEKSEIFDDQFSVERPDGSNFTLKIRSTKLEDSAMYFCASRGTASYGYTFGSGTRLTVV.

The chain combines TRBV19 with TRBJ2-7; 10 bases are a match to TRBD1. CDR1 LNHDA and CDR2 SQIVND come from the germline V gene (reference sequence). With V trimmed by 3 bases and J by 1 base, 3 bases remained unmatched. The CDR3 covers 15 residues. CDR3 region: CASSIGDRGSYEQYF. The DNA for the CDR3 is TGTGCCAGTAGTATTGGGGACAGGGGATCCTACGAGCAGTACTTC.

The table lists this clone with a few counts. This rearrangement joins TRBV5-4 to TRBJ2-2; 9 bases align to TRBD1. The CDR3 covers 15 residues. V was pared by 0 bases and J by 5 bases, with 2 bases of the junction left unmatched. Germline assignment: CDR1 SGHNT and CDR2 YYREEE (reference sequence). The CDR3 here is CASSLGGQGTGELFF. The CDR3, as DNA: TGTGCCAGCAGCTTGGGGGGACAGGGAACCGGGGAGCTGTTTTTT. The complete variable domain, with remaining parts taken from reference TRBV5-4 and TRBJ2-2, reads ETGVTQSPTHLIKTRGQQVTLRCSSQSGHNTVSWYQQALGQGPQFIFQYYREEENGRGNFPPRFSGLQFPNYSSELNVNALELDDSALYLCASSLGGQGTGELFFGEGSRLTVL.

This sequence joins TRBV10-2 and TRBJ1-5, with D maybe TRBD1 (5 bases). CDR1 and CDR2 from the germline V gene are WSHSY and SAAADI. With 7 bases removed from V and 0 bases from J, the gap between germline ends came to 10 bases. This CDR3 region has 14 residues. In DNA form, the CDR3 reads TGCGCCAGCACGGACACTAATAGCAATCAGCCCCAGCATTTT. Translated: CASTDTNSNQPQHF.

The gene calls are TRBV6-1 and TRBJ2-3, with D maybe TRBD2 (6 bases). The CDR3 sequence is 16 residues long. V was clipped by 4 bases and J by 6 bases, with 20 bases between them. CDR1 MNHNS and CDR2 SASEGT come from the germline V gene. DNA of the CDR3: TGTGCCAGCAGTGCCCTCGCCAGGGTGGGGAGGGATACGCAGTATTTT. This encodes CASSALARVGRDTQYF.

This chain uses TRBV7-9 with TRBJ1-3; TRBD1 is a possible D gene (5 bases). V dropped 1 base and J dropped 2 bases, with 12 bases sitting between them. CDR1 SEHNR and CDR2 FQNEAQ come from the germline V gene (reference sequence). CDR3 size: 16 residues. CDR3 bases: TGTGCCAGCAGCTTAGTGGGGGGAGAAACTGGAAACACCATATATTTT. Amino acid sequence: CASSLVGGETGNTIYF.

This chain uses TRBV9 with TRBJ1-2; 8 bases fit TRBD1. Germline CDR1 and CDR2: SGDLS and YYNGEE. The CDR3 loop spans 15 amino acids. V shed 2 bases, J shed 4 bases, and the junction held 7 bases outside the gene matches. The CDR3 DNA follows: TGTGCCAGCAGCGTTGACGGGACAGGTTTCTATGGCTACACCTTC. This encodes CASSVDGTGFYGYTF.

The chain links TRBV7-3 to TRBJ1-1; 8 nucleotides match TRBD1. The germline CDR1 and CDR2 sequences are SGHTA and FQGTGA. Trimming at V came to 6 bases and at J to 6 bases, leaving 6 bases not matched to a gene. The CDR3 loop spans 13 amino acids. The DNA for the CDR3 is TGTGCCAGCAGTAAGGACAGGGAAGCTGAAGCTTTCTTT. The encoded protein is CASSKDREAEAFF.

This CDR3 is CAISGQGGEQYF. For the CDR3, the DNA is TGTGCCATCAGTGGACAGGGTGGCGAGCAGTACTTC. This sequence joins TRBV10-3 and TRBJ2-7, with TRBD1 identical over 7 bases. With 4 bases clipped from V and 6 bases from J, the junction kept 3 bases outside the gene matches. Looked up from germline, CDR1 is ENHRY and CDR2 is SYGVKD. CDR3 length: 12 residues.

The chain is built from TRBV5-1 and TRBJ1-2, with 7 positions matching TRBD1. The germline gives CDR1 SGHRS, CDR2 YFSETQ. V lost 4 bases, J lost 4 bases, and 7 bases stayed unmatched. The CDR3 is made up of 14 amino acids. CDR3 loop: CASSGGDSRYGYTF. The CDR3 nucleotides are TGCGCCAGCAGCGGGGGGGACAGCCGCTATGGCTACACCTTC.

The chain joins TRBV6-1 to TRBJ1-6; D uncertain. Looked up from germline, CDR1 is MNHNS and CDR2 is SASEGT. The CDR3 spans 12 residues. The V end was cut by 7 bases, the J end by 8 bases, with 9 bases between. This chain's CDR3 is CASKTGDSPLHF. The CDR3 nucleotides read TGTGCCAGCAAGACTGGGGATTCACCCCTCCACTTT.